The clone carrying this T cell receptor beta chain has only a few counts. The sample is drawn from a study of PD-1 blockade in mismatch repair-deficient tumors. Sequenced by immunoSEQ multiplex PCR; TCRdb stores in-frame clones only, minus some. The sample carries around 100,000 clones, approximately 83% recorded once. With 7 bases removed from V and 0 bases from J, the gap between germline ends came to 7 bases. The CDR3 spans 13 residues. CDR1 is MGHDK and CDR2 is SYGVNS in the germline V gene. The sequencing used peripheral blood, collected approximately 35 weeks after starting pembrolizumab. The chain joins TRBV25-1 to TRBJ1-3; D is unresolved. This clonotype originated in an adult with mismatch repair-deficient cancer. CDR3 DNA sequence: TGTGCCAGCACCTTGAGCTCTGGAAACACCATATATTTT. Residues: CASTLSSGNTIYF. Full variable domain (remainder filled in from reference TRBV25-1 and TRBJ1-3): EADIYQTPRYLVIGTGKKITLECSQTMGHDKMYWYQQDPGMELHLIHYSYGVNSTEKGDLSSESTVSRIRTEHFPLTLESARPSHTSQYLCASTLSSGNTIYFGEGSWLTVV.